This TCR beta chain was retrieved from a study of OX40 agonist ivuxolimab in advanced cancers. In the study overall: Treatment of patients was with ivuxolimab, an agonistic anti-OX40 (CD134) antibody. Findings of the study overall: Among the lowest peripheral clonal expansion occurred in 0.1-3.0 mg/kg partial responders.

The CDR3 runs 14 residues. Trimming shortened V by 0 bases and J by 7 bases, and 9 bases separated the two germline ends. CDR1 MNHNY and CDR2 SVGAGI come from the germline V gene (reference sequence). Generated by immunoSEQ multiplex PCR, the TCRdb table keeps only in-frame clones and is missing some. The sample holds more than 60,000 clones, roughly 84% seen once. The cohort excluded patients with autoimmune disease history or systemic immunosuppression. To note about this clone: Antigen specificity is unknown.

The chain joins TRBV6-6 to TRBJ1-4; D gene uncertain. The source material was CD4+ or CD8+ T cells sorted from blood, sampled in a trial of the OX40 agonist ivuxolimab. The sequence came from an adult with an advanced solid tumor such as melanoma, head and neck, liver or kidney cancer. The CDR3 coding sequence is TGTGCCAGCAGTTACTCGGTGGAGGTTGAAAAACTGTTTTTT. Its translation is CASSYSVEVEKLFF.